This T cell receptor (beta chain) was identified during a study of vaccination effects on CD4 cells after COVID-19. Study details: Post-vaccine samples followed the second dose by a median of 72 days.

The CDR3 contains 15 residues. CDR1 is ENHRY, CDR2 SYGVKD, per germline. V was clipped by 3 bases and J by 4 bases; unmatched bases: 7. CD4+ T cell isolation took place after nine to eleven days of culture. Everyone in the study got two shots of either the BNT162b2 or mRNA-1273 vaccine. On this clone itself: The antigen is unknown.

Measured with immunoSEQ multiplex PCR; TCRdb has only the in-frame clones, and not every one. This table has 45,000 to 60,000 clones, 70% appearing once. This rearrangement joins TRBV10-3 to TRBJ2-7; the match to TRBD2 covers 9 bases. The sample was CD4+ T cells from PBMCs cultured without peptide, taken after COVID-19 vaccination. This clonotype was obtained from a human donor who received a COVID-19 vaccine. CDR3 bases: TGTGCCATCAGTGATTCGGGGACTAGCACGTACGAGCAGTACTTC. It codes for CAISDSGTSTYEQYF.